The sample holds a few counts of the clone carrying this T cell receptor (beta chain). What it binds is not known. This sample was taken from a study of T-cell memory formation after mild COVID-19. The study, taken as a whole, reports: Contracting CD8+ clones were enriched in EMRA, CD4+ mainly in CM and EM. Some clones that responded turned up in pre-infection memory, which suggests that cross-reactive memory joined in. Day 15 to 85 contracting clones showed balanced CD4/CD8; later expanders leaned CD4+.

From the 5' RACE reads, TCRdb called clonotypes with MiXCR, one entry per CDR3 protein. The table includes more than 150,000 distinct CDR3 sequences, 15% to 20% detected once. CDR3 length equals 13 residues. Trimming removed 3 bases at V and 5 bases at J, with 10 bases between. This sequence joins TRBV12-3 or TRBV12-4 and TRBJ2-5, with D uncertain. Material: PBMCs or a T cell subset sorted from them (not recorded which). This TCR derives from a man aged 18 to 30 who had mild COVID-19 (a few samples of this study predate the infection). Cell type and time point are not known. The CDR3 loop reads CASSLDGRETQYF. For the CDR3, the DNA is TGTGCCAGCAGTTTGGATGGAAGGGAGACCCAGTACTTC.